The T cell receptor (beta chain) under discussion was sequenced for a study of blood T cell repertoires in COVID-19 (dated by TCRdb to 2020 to 2022). Concerning the study at large: Samples from collaborators originated in the United States, Italy and Spain and spanned both the acute and convalescent phases of COVID-19. The material from the prospective study consisted of cDNA or gDNA derived from T cells, B-cell-depleted T cells, or PBMCs. HLA class I and class II types, where available, came from metadata supplied by the sample provider rather than from assay-based typing. The samples were drawn from the first 160 participants of the ongoing ImmuneRACE study and from about 1,200 subjects provided by 6 global collaborators. Deeply sampled blood TCRbeta repertoires from subjects exposed to, actively infected with, or recovered from COVID-19 were included in the dataset. Nearly every sample came with metadata listing a de-identified subject ID, COVID-19 status, age in years and sex. The repertoires were released in a freely available public database intended as a resource for research on the immune response to SARS-CoV-2. Study-wide findings and limitations: How much clinical and demographic metadata was included differed by source and by participant, and the metadata was provided uncurated.

The immunoSEQ Assay, a bias-controlled multiplex PCR, was used to amplify TCRbeta CDR3 regions from genomic DNA. Concerning the study's data processing: Nucleated cell counts per sample were estimated from amplification of reference gene primers within the assay. To quantify the absolute abundance of each unique TCRbeta CDR3 rearrangement, sequence reads were collapsed and filtered. For each sample, productive Simpson clonality was calculated by taking the square root of Simpson's diversity index across productive rearrangements. Sourced from immuneACCESS, this table was stored by TCRdb with only in-frame sequences that have V and J called. A share of the clones is absent; for the studies checked, an unresolved V gene accounts for under half, and the remainder has no known explanation. Clonal size and the V and J genes are those of that table, whereas D and trimming came from the DNA. The sample yields fewer than 350,000 clones; approximately 90% were counted once. Jointly, the top ten make up roughly 5.1% of the sample.

Whole blood was collected in K2EDTA tubes by collaborating institutions according to the institutions' own protocols. For TCRbeta analysis, collaborators shipped samples in one of three forms: frozen whole blood, isolated PBMCs, or DNA extracted from either of those sample types. As to this clone: There is no known antigen for this receptor. Per-base quality was not reported, and no clone a single base away is much larger than it.

The germline V gene yields SGHVS for CDR1 and FQNEAQ for CDR2. Its CDR3 holds 16 amino acids, cysteine through phenylalanine. Of the read, only the CDR3 DNA is kept; its 48 bases are in frame from base 1. V loses 0 bases, J loses 0 bases, and the germline ends lie 11 bases apart. Material for sequencing was peripheral blood. The receptor comes from a man between 40 and 49 years old with acute or convalescent COVID-19. Recombination linked TRBV7-8 to TRBJ1-1, with an unclear D gene assignment. The DNA sequence is TGTGCCAGCAGCTTAGCTTACACGCTTATGAACACTGAAGCTTTCTTT. This is translated as CASSLAYTLMNTEAFF. The entire variable domain, with the stretches around the CDR3 drawn from the reference TRBV7-8 and TRBJ1-1 proteins, is GAGVSQSPRYKVAKRGQDVALRCDPISGHVSLFWYQQALGQGPEFLTYFQNEAQLDKSGLPSDRFFAERPEGSVSTLKIQRTQQEDSAVYLCASSLAYTLMNTEAFFGQGTRLTVV.